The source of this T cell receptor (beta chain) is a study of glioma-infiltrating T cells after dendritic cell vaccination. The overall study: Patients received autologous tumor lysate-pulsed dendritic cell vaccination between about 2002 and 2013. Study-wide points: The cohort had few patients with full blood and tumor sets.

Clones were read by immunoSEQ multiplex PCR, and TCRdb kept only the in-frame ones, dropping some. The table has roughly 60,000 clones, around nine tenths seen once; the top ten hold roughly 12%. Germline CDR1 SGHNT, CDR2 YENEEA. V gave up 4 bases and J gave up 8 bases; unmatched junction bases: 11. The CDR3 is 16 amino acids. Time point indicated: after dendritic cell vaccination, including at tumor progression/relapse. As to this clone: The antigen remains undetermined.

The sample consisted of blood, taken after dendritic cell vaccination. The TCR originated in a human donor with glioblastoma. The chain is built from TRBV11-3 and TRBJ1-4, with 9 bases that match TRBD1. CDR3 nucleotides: TGTGCCAGCAGCTCCGAAGCCACAGGGGGCGGAGAAAAACTGTTTTTT. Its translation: CASSSEATGGGEKLFF.